The 30 T cell receptor beta chains in this list originate from one sample, sequenced in a study of T cells in women clearing cervical HPV infection. Produced via immunoSEQ multiplex PCR; TCRdb's table is partial and in-frame only. This repertoire includes tens of thousands of clones. Sequencing was done on a sample of blood buffy coat. The receptor set was obtained from a woman between 18 and 70 years old with a cervical HPV16 infection that either progressed to CIN3+ or cleared (not recorded which).

In regard to this clone: From the germline J gene comes the end of the CDR3, since the read stops 3 residues before it. The J gene is TRBJ1-4, the V gene TRBV11-3; tentative D call: TRBD1 (6 bases). Germline V gene sequence: CDR1 SGHNT, CDR2 YENEEA. Trimming removed 4 bases at V and 6 bases at J, with 9 bases between. The CDR3 has 13 residues. The CDR3 DNA, read in part, is TGTGCCAGCAGCTGGGGGCCCTATGAAAAA. Protein sequence: CASSWGPYEK. The entire CDR3 protein reads CASSWGPYEKLFF.

Points on this clone: The sequence runs out 3 residues before the end of the CDR3; the remainder is reconstructed from the germline J gene. The rearrangement uses TRBV10-3 and TRBJ1-1; possible D gene TRBD1, 6 bases. V was cut by 6 bases and J by 0 bases, with 11 bases left in between. Germline V gives CDR1 ENHRY, CDR2 SYGVKD. The CDR3 consists of 14 residues. The CDR3 here is CAISQQGMNTEAFF. The sequenced CDR3 bases are TGTGCCATCAGCCAACAGGGAATGAACACTGAA.

Concerning this clone: The observed sequence ends 3 residues before the CDR3 terminus, with the missing tail filled in from the germline J gene. The chain links TRBV20-1 to TRBJ1-5; D is perhaps TRBD1 (6 bases). The CDR3 loop spans 14 amino acids. In germline, CDR1 is DFQATT, CDR2 SNEGSKA (reference sequence). V was shortened by 6 bases and J by 0 bases, with 12 bases between the two germline ends. The sequenced part of the CDR3 DNA is TGCAGTGCCCCCCCCAGGGGTAGCAATCAGCCC. This sequence encodes CSAPPRGSNQP. The CDR3 in full is CSAPPRGSNQPQHF.

Remarks on this clone: The CDR3 is cut off 3 residues early in the read; its end comes from the germline J gene. The V and J genes are TRBV7-9 and TRBJ2-2, with D unresolved. CDR1 SEHNR and CDR2 FQNEAQ come from the germline V gene (reference sequence). V was cut by 7 bases and J by 4 bases, with 7 bases left in between. There are 12 residues in the CDR3. The CDR3 protein is CASNTCTGELFF. The sequenced CDR3 bases are TGTGCCAGCAACACATGCACCGGGGAG.

With respect to this clone: The CDR3 end lies 3 residues beyond the end of the read and is filled in from the germline J gene. The rearrangement joins TRBV6-1 to TRBJ2-2, with 8 bases lining up with TRBD2. Trimming removed 2 bases from V and 1 base from J; junction bases left unmatched: 0. The CDR3 sequence is 15 residues long. Germline V gene sequence: CDR1 MNHNS, CDR2 SASEGT. CDR3 sequence: CASSELAGNTGELFF. Incomplete CDR3 DNA: TGTGCCAGCAGTGAACTAGCGGGGAACACCGGGGAG.

About this clone: The CDR3 goes on 3 residues after the read ends, and that part is filled in from the germline J gene. This chain joins TRBV2 and TRBJ2-3, with TRBD1 as a possible D gene (6 bases). The CDR3 consists of 15 residues. In germline, CDR1 is SNHLY, CDR2 FYNNEI. The V end lost 6 bases, the J end lost 2 bases, and 15 bases lay between the germline ends. The CDR3 loop reads CASSGTTGSTDTQYF. The sequenced part of the CDR3 DNA is TGTGCCAGCAGCGGTACTACAGGGTCCACAGATACG.

As for this clone: The read terminates 3 residues before the CDR3 end, so the remaining end is supplied by the germline J gene. This chain connects TRBV7-9 to TRBJ1-2; D unclear. The CDR3 is made up of 13 amino acids. CDR1 SEHNR and CDR2 FQNEAQ come from the germline V gene (reference sequence). The CDR3 loop reads CASSFGGSDDYTF. The sequenced part of the CDR3 DNA is TGTGCCAGCAGCTTCGGTGGAAGCGACGAC.

In regard to this clone: The read terminates 3 residues ahead of where the CDR3 ends, so the germline J gene completes it. The chain employs TRBV7-2 and TRBJ1-2; unclear D gene. Germline assignment: CDR1 SGHTA and CDR2 FQGNSA. The CDR3 length is 13 residues. CDR3 DNA, as far as it was read: TGTGCCAGCAGCTTAGTGGGCGCAGATACC. Amino acid sequence: CASSLVGADT. The whole CDR3 protein is CASSLVGADTYTF.

A remark on this clone: The DNA ends 3 residues before the CDR3 does, and the rest of the CDR3 is filled in from the germline J gene. The rearrangement uses TRBV20-1 and TRBJ2-5, with 11 positions matching TRBD2. V lost 4 bases to trimming and J lost 5 bases; unmatched junction nucleotides: 12. This CDR3 spans 16 amino acids. Looked up from germline, CDR1 is DFQATT and CDR2 is SNEGSKA (reference sequence). The CDR3 here is CSATSSGGIGGETQYF. CDR3 DNA (partial): TGCAGTGCTACCTCTAGCGGGGGGATCGGGGGGGAGACC.

With respect to this clone: The read stops 3 residues short of the end of the CDR3; the missing end is completed from the germline J gene. This chain joins TRBV18 and TRBJ2-4; D tentatively reads TRBD1 or TRBD2 (6 bases each). The CDR3 contains 13 residues. The germline V gene encodes CDR1 KGHSH and CDR2 LQKENI. Here the CDR3 reads CASSPYREEGQYF. The DNA read from the CDR3 is TGTGCCAGCTCACCTTACAGGGAGGAAGGT. Looking up the rest from reference TRBV18 and TRBJ2-4 gives the full variable domain: NAGVMQNPRHLVRRRGQEARLRCSPMKGHSHVYWYRQLPEEGLKFMVYLQKENIIDESGMPKERFSAEFPKEGPSILRIQQVVRGDSAAYFCASSPYREEGQYFGAGTRLSVL.

CDR3 DNA (partial): TGTGCCAGCAGCTCAAAGTGGCCTAGTGAA. It is translated as CASSSKWPSE. From start to end, the CDR3 is CASSSKWPSEAFF. The chain uses TRBV11-3 and TRBJ1-1, with D hard to call. The read comes to an end 3 residues before the CDR3 does, leaving the germline J gene to fill in the end. Trimming shortened V by 4 bases and J by 7 bases, and 13 bases separated the two germline ends. CDR1 and CDR2 from the germline V gene are SGHNT and YENEEA. The CDR3 is 13 amino acids. The variable domain in full, with the rest retrieved from reference TRBV11-3 and TRBJ1-1, is EAGVVQSPRYKIIEKKQPVAFWCNPISGHNTLYWYLQNLGQGPELLIRYENEEAVDDSQLPKDRFSAERLKGVDSTLKIQPAELGDSAVYLCASSSKWPSEAFFGQGTRLTVV.

Comment on this clone: The read comes to an end 3 residues before the CDR3 does, leaving the germline J gene to fill in the end. The rearrangement uses TRBV13 and TRBJ1-1; D is possibly TRBD1 (5 bases). Germline V gene data show CDR1 as PRHDT and CDR2 as FYEKMQ (reference sequence). The CDR3 runs to 15 residues. The CDR3 bases that were read are TGTGCCAGCAGCTTAGGTAGCGGGGGAGGAGATACG. This gives the protein CASSLGSGGGDT. The complete CDR3 protein is CASSLGSGGGDTAFF.

Concerning this clone: From the germline J gene comes the end of the CDR3, since the read stops 3 residues before it. This chain links TRBV19 with TRBJ2-1; tentative D call: TRBD2 (6 bases). Per the germline V gene, CDR1 is LNHDA and CDR2 is SQIVND (reference sequence). With 2 bases removed from V and 6 bases from J, the gap between germline ends came to 11 bases. The CDR3 length is 14 residues. This chain's CDR3 is CASSIRLEFNEQFF. The sequenced CDR3 bases are TGTGCCAGTAGTATAAGACTAGAATTCAATGAG.

A note on this clone: The read ends 3 residues before the CDR3 terminus; that terminus is restored from the germline J gene. The chain couples TRBV19 to TRBJ1-1, with TRBD1 as a possible D gene (5 bases). Trimming cost V 11 bases and J 3 bases, with 13 bases left between them. Germline V CDR1 and CDR2: LNHDA, SQIVND (reference sequence). The CDR3 is 12 residues long. Here the CDR3 reads CASQRGDTEAFF. Partial CDR3 DNA: TGTGCCTCCCAACGGGGGGACACTGAA.

CDR3 protein: CSIRRQGLSYEQYF. The DNA read from the CDR3 is TGCAGCATCAGAAGACAGGGCCTCTCCTACGAG. J is TRBJ2-7 and V is TRBV29-1; 7 bases line up with TRBD1. The read halts 3 residues ahead of the CDR3 end, with the missing end drawn from the germline J gene. The CDR3 contains 14 residues. Germline V gene data show CDR1 as SQVTM and CDR2 as ANQGSEA. V dropped 8 bases and J dropped 0; count of bases not matched to a gene: 10.

A note on this clone: Sequencing ends 3 residues short of the CDR3 end; the germline J gene provides the rest. The chain links TRBV5-5 to TRBJ1-6, with TRBD1 matching 8 bases. CDR1 and CDR2 from the germline V gene are SGHKS and YYEKEE (reference sequence). This CDR3 is built from 15 residues. The J segment lost 7 bases and the V segment lost 2 bases, leaving 5 bases of the junction unmatched. CDR3 DNA, as far as it was read: TGTGCCAGCAGCTTTACGACAGGGGCCAATTCACCC. As protein: CASSFTTGANSP. The whole CDR3 protein is CASSFTTGANSPLHF.

Judged by frequency, this clone is medium-sized. The read gets to within 3 residues of the CDR3 end, and the germline J gene fills in the rest. The chain combines TRBV7-3 with TRBJ2-2; D possibly corresponds to TRBD1 (5 bases). The V gene lost 2 bases and the J gene lost 5 bases, with 12 bases spanning the gap. This CDR3 region has 15 residues. The germline gives CDR1 SGHTA, CDR2 FQGTGA. The part of the CDR3 DNA that was read is TGTGCCAGCAGCTTAGACAGCCAGGGAACCGGGGAG. It codes for CASSLDSQGTGE. The full-length CDR3 reads as CASSLDSQGTGELFF. Based on the CDR3 plus reference TRBV7-3 and TRBJ2-2, the full variable domain is GAGVSQTPSNKVTEKGKYVELRCDPISGHTALYWYRQSLGQGPEFLIYFQGTGAADDSGLPNDRFFAVRPEGSVSTLKIQRTERGDSAVYLCASSLDSQGTGELFFGEGSRLTVL.

Comment on this clone: The CDR3 end falls 3 residues outside the read, so it is completed with the germline J gene. This sequence joins TRBV6-2 or TRBV6-3 and TRBJ2-6; 7 positions agree with TRBD1. The CDR3 runs 16 residues. V trimming: 5 bases; J trimming: 4 bases; junction bases outside the gene matches: 8. CDR1 MNHEY and CDR2 SVGEGT come from the germline V gene. The covered CDR3 bases are TGTGCCAGCAGTACGGGACAGATTAAGGGGGCCAACGTC. This sequence encodes CASSTGQIKGANV. The full CDR3 reads CASSTGQIKGANVLTF.

Note on this clone: The read falls 3 residues short of the CDR3 end, and the missing part is taken from the germline J gene. The chain couples TRBV5-1 to TRBJ1-6, with D possibly being TRBD1 (5 bases). V dropped 0 bases and J dropped 9 bases, with 16 bases sitting between them. The CDR3 extends over 16 amino acids. The germline gives CDR1 SGHRS, CDR2 YFSETQ. This CDR3 reads CASSLGGGLLSSPLHF. The DNA read from the CDR3 is TGCGCCAGCAGCTTGGGCGGGGGTTTGTTGAGTTCACCC.

Concerning this clone itself: The CDR3 is cut off 3 residues early in the read; its end comes from the germline J gene. The rearrangement joins TRBV11-1 to TRBJ2-1; 7 bases align to TRBD1. Germline V gene data show CDR1 as SGHAT and CDR2 as FQDESV (reference sequence). This CDR3 has 15 amino acids. The V gene end was trimmed by 1 base and the J gene end by 2 bases; junction bases not matched to a gene: 2. The CDR3 is CASSLGDRAYNEQFF. The sequenced part of the CDR3 DNA is TGTGCCAGCAGCTTAGGGGACAGAGCCTACAATGAG.

Comments on this clone: The read is 3 residues too short to cover the CDR3 end, so that end is filled in from the germline J gene. This chain connects TRBV19 to TRBJ2-2, with a tentative D call TRBD2 (7 bases). This CDR3 comprises 14 residues. V was cut by 7 bases and J by 7 bases, with 16 bases left in between. Germline V gene data show CDR1 as LNHDA and CDR2 as SQIVND (reference sequence). The CDR3 is CASKGGPGDGELFF. The sequenced part of the CDR3 DNA is TGTGCCAGTAAGGGAGGGCCAGGGGACGGGGAG.

Notes on this clone: Read sequence stops 3 residues before the CDR3 end, and the germline J gene provides the missing end. The V gene is TRBV5-6, the J gene TRBJ2-1; a weak D match, TRBD2 (5 bases). The CDR3 totals 15 residues. V shed 4 bases and J shed 2 bases, with 13 bases lying between them. CDR1 and CDR2 (germline): SGHDT, YYEEEE. CDR3 DNA (partial): TGTGCCAGCAGCCCTGACGGGGTGACCTACAATGAG. Its protein is CASSPDGVTYNE. The complete CDR3 sequence is CASSPDGVTYNEQFF.

As for this clone: The read halts 3 residues ahead of the CDR3 end, with the missing end drawn from the germline J gene. The V call is TRBV29-1, the J call TRBJ1-2; 7 bases fit TRBD1. The ends lost 7 bases at V and 0 bases at J; junction bases unmatched: 5. The CDR3 is made up of 13 amino acids. Germline V gene data show CDR1 as SQVTM and CDR2 as ANQGSEA. The CDR3 sequence: CSGGTESNYGYTF. Incomplete CDR3 DNA: TGCAGCGGTGGGACAGAGTCTAACTATGGC.

In the case of this clone: The missing CDR3 end, 3 residues past where the read stops, is filled in from the germline J gene. V and J are TRBV11-3 and TRBJ2-5; no clear D. The germline gives CDR1 SGHNT, CDR2 YENEEA. Trimming shortened V by 1 base and J by 4 bases, and 10 bases separated the two germline ends. The CDR3 runs to 14 residues. The CDR3 spells CASSLGAATETQYF. CDR3 DNA, as far as it was read: TGTGCCAGCAGCTTAGGGGCAGCAACAGAGACC.

Worth noting for this clone: The CDR3 is cut off 3 residues early in the read; its end comes from the germline J gene. The chain carries TRBV29-1 and TRBJ2-3; 8 bases match TRBD1. This CDR3 region has 17 residues. The germline gives CDR1 SQVTM, CDR2 ANQGSEA. The ends lost 6 bases at V and 6 bases at J; junction bases unmatched: 20. CDR3 region: CSVIPHRQGAMLDTQYF. Partial CDR3 DNA: TGCAGCGTCATCCCCCACCGGCAGGGGGCTATGTTGGATACG.

Remarks on this clone: The CDR3 goes on 3 residues after the read ends, and that part is filled in from the germline J gene. The chain joins TRBV5-6 to TRBJ2-7, with 9 bases lining up with TRBD1. This CDR3 has 14 amino acids. Germline V gene sequence: CDR1 SGHDT, CDR2 YYEEEE. V gave up 5 bases and J gave up 4 bases; unmatched junction bases: 7. The CDR3 bases that were read are TGTGCCAGCAGTTGGACAGGGGTTCCTTACGAG. Encoded protein: CASSWTGVPYE. The CDR3 in full is CASSWTGVPYEQYF.

Details on this clone: The read terminates 3 residues before the CDR3 end, so the remaining end is supplied by the germline J gene. The rearrangement uses TRBV13 and TRBJ1-4; maybe TRBD1 (6 bases). V dropped 5 bases and J dropped 4 bases, with 11 bases sitting between them. The germline CDR1 and CDR2 sequences are PRHDT and FYEKMQ (reference sequence). This CDR3 comprises 14 residues. The part of the CDR3 DNA that was read is TGTGCCAGCAGCCTCGGACAGATTAATGAAAAA. This gives the protein CASSLGQINEK. The entire CDR3 protein is CASSLGQINEKLFF. The whole variable domain, remainder taken from reference TRBV13 and TRBJ1-4, is AAGVIQSPRHLIKEKRETATLKCYPIPRHDTVYWYQQGPGQDPQFLISFYEKMQSDKGSIPDRFSAQQFSDYHSELNMSSLELGDSALYFCASSLGQINEKLFFGSGTQLSVL.

On this clone itself: The read falls 3 residues short of the CDR3 end, and the missing part is taken from the germline J gene. The chain joins TRBV5-6 to TRBJ1-4; 9 positions agree with TRBD1. V gave up 0 bases and J gave up 7 bases; unmatched junction bases: 4. Germline values: CDR1 SGHDT, CDR2 YYEEEE. This CDR3 has 15 residues. The sequenced CDR3 bases are TGTGCCAGCAGCTTGGTGGACAGGGGTAGTGAAAAA. Translating gives CASSLVDRGSEK. The whole CDR3 sequence is CASSLVDRGSEKLFF.

With regard to this clone: The CDR3 extends 3 residues past the end of the read, so its final part is completed from the germline J gene. This rearrangement joins TRBV18 to TRBJ1-3; unclear D gene. CDR1 and CDR2 from the germline V gene are KGHSH and LQKENI. The CDR3 sequence is 15 residues long. V shed 6 bases and J shed 2 bases, with 14 bases lying between them. CDR3 bases read: TGTGCCAGCTCCGGGGAAGGAACAACTGGAAACACC. Translating gives CASSGEGTTGNT. The whole CDR3 protein reads CASSGEGTTGNTIYF.

In the case of this clone: The CDR3 end is not reached by the read, which stops 3 residues before it; the germline J gene fills it in. The chain recombines TRBV20-1 with TRBJ2-3, with a weak D call TRBD1 (6 bases). CDR1 and CDR2 (germline): DFQATT, SNEGSKA (reference sequence). CDR3 length: 13 amino acids. CDR3 in amino acids: CSALTGYQETQYF. CDR3 DNA (partial): TGCAGTGCCCTCACAGGGTACCAAGAGACG.